The 29 T cell receptor beta chains presented below share a single source sample, sequenced in a study of regulatory T cells in long-lasting Graves disease. Sample time point: persistent/refractory GD, antithyroid drugs over 5 years with positive TRAb. Researchers made the TCR library from RNA that was extracted from PBMCs. To make TCR beta libraries, researchers used iRepertoire HTBI primers and Arm-PCR of CDR3 regions. TCRdb processed the multiplex PCR reads anew with MiXCR; each CDR3 protein has one entry. The sample lists roughly 300,000 distinct CDR3 sequences; around 23% were seen once. The sequencing used peripheral blood mononuclear cells (PBMCs), collected when the disease was refractory, from a patient treated with antithyroid drugs. Receptor source: a female donor with Graves disease.

A remark on this clonotype: This clone may be a read error of a much larger clone one base away. Given the absence of the conserved phenylalanine or tryptophan at the CDR3 end, a read error is likely. This sequence joins TRBV28 and TRBJ1-1, with D maybe TRBD1 (5 bases). The germline V gene encodes CDR1 MDHEN and CDR2 SYDVKM. The CDR3 length is 13 residues. Trimming pared 7 bases from V and 1 base from J, leaving 10 bases between. CDR3 in DNA: TGTGCCAGCATGGCAGGACAGAACACTGAAGCTTTCCTT. Protein: CASMAGQNTEAFL.

This chain joins TRBV6-1 and TRBJ1-3; D perhaps matches TRBD1 (6 bases). CDR1 and CDR2 from the germline V gene are MNHNS and SASEGT. Trimming removed 2 bases at V and 4 bases at J, with 12 bases between. This CDR3 spans 15 amino acids. CDR3 region: CASSELGAFGNTIYF. CDR3 in DNA: TGTGCCAGCAGTGAATTGGGGGCTTTCGGAAACACCATATATTTT.

This clonotype appeared many times. This chain links TRBV19 with TRBJ1-5, with D tentatively TRBD1 (6 bases). The V end was cut by 3 bases, the J end by 5 bases, with 14 bases between. CDR3 length: 15 amino acids. CDR1 is LNHDA and CDR2 is SQIVND in the germline V gene (reference sequence). DNA of the CDR3: TGTGCCAGTAGTATGCTGTGGGGGCGAGATCAGCCCCAGCATTTT. Translated, it gives CASSMLWGRDQPQHF.

Turning to this clonotype: Possible read error: a much larger clone is one base away. The V and J genes are TRBV20-1 and TRBJ2-5; no reliable D call. The CDR3 extends over 11 amino acids. V was clipped by 7 bases and J by 4 bases, with 10 bases between them. CDR1 is DFQATT, CDR2 SNEGSKA, per germline (reference sequence). The CDR3, as DNA: TGCAGTGTCAAAACCGTAGAGACCCAGTACTTC. Its protein is CSVKTVETQYF.

The chain uses TRBV4-3 and TRBJ2-2; D uncertain. Germline V lookup: CDR1 LGHNA, CDR2 YSLEER. V lost 1 base to trimming and J lost 6 bases, with 6 bases between them. This CDR3 is built from 13 residues. CDR3 nucleotide sequence: TGCGCCAGCAGCCAAGGATATCCCGGGGAGCTGTTTTTT. Amino acid sequence: CASSQGYPGELFF.

Of note for this clonotype: This sequence may be a read error, since a much larger clone differs from it by one base. This chain joins TRBV30 and TRBJ1-1; D call uncertain. V was cut by 0 bases and J by 9 bases, with 11 bases left in between. The germline CDR1 and CDR2 sequences are GTSNPN and SVGIG (reference sequence). This CDR3 contains 12 residues. In nucleotides, the CDR3 is TGTGCCTGGAGTGTTCGCAGTACTAAAGCTTTCTTT. This gives the protein CAWSVRSTKAFF.

This clonotype was found a few times. The chain couples TRBV7-9 to TRBJ2-7; 7 bases align to TRBD1. This CDR3 spans 15 amino acids. CDR1 SEHNR and CDR2 FQNEAQ come from the germline V gene (reference sequence). The V segment lost 4 bases and the J segment 4 bases; nucleotides outside the gene matches: 10. CDR3 in DNA: TGTGCCAGCAGCTCAACCCGGGACAGCAATTACGAGCAGTACTTC. Translated, it gives CASSSTRDSNYEQYF.

V usage is TRBV11-2 and J usage is TRBJ1-6; D call uncertain. This CDR3 region has 14 residues. Looked up from germline, CDR1 is SGHAT and CDR2 is FQNNGV. Trimming stripped 4 bases from V and 9 bases from J, with 13 bases between. The CDR3 here is CASSYPRETSPLHF. CDR3 nucleotides: TGTGCCAGCAGCTACCCGCGGGAGACTTCACCCCTCCACTTT.

The chain uses TRBV20-1 and TRBJ2-7; the D gene is possibly TRBD2 (6 bases). The CDR3 contains 12 residues. The germline V gene encodes CDR1 DFQATT and CDR2 SNEGSKA (reference sequence). CDR3 coding DNA: TGCGGTGGGGCTAGCGATTCCTACGAGCAGTACTTC. Its protein product is CGGASDSYEQYF.

The chain couples TRBV30 to TRBJ1-2, with D possibly TRBD1 on 5 matching bases. The CDR3 is 13 amino acids. Trimming removed 2 bases at V and 3 bases at J, with 10 bases between. Germline V lookup: CDR1 GTSNPN, CDR2 SVGIG (reference sequence). The CDR3 nucleotides are TGTGCCTGGAGTTCTGGCAGGGACTATGGCTACACCTTC. Its translation is CAWSSGRDYGYTF.

The chain is built from TRBV20-1 and TRBJ2-2, with D possibly TRBD1 on 6 matching bases. V was trimmed by 2 bases and J by 6 bases, leaving 16 bases between them. This CDR3 spans 15 amino acids. Germline CDR1 reads DFQATT; CDR2 reads SNEGSKA (reference sequence). The CDR3 nucleotides are TGCAGTGCTAGAACACAGGGCTATGACGCCGGGGAGCTGTTTTTT. Translated, it gives CSARTQGYDAGELFF.

This clonotype was observed a handful of times. The chain is built from TRBV20-1 and TRBJ2-7, with 9 bases aligning to TRBD1. The V and J ends lost 5 bases and 3 bases, in that order; junction bases with no gene match: 2. This CDR3 spans 12 amino acids. CDR1 and CDR2 from the germline V gene are DFQATT and SNEGSKA (reference sequence). The CDR3 DNA reads as TGCAGTGCTCGGGGACAGGGCTACGAGCAGTACTTC. Its translation is CSARGQGYEQYF.

This clonotype occurred many times. The chain is built from TRBV20-1 and TRBJ1-5; 7 bases line up with TRBD1. V shed 3 bases, J shed 4 bases, and the junction held 6 bases outside the gene matches. Germline CDR1 DFQATT, CDR2 SNEGSKA (reference sequence). The CDR3 covers 14 residues. CDR3 protein: CSASPGTENQPQHF. The CDR3 DNA sequence: TGCAGTGCTAGCCCCGGGACAGAGAATCAGCCCCAGCATTTT.

The rearrangement uses TRBV20-1 and TRBJ1-6; 8 nucleotides align to TRBD1. There are 14 residues in the CDR3. Unmatched junction bases numbered 10, after V lost 6 bases and J lost 9 bases. The germline V gene encodes CDR1 DFQATT and CDR2 SNEGSKA (reference sequence). CDR3 protein: CSANQGAQGSPLHF. Here the CDR3 DNA reads TGCAGTGCCAACCAGGGGGCGCAGGGTTCACCCCTCCACTTT.

This clonotype was observed many times. V and J are TRBV20-1 and TRBJ2-2; D possibly matches TRBD1 or TRBD2 (5 bases each). There are 15 residues in the CDR3. V lost 3 bases to trimming and J lost 1 base, with 12 bases between them. In germline, CDR1 is DFQATT, CDR2 SNEGSKA (reference sequence). CDR3 sequence reads: CSARPGRQNTGELFF. The CDR3 region has the DNA TGCAGTGCTAGGCCGGGACGACAGAACACCGGGGAGCTGTTTTTT.

At least ten counts were recorded for this clonotype. This chain uses TRBV28 with TRBJ1-5; D is unresolved. Per the germline V gene, CDR1 is MDHEN and CDR2 is SYDVKM. CDR3 size: 12 residues. The V end lost 3 bases, the J end lost 5 bases, and 5 bases lay between the germline ends. The CDR3 loop is CASSFGYQPQHF. Here the CDR3 DNA reads TGTGCCAGCAGTTTCGGATATCAGCCCCAGCATTTT.

This clonotype was seen more than once but under ten times. The V call is TRBV20-1, the J call TRBJ1-5; TRBD1 agrees at 7 bases. The germline gives CDR1 DFQATT, CDR2 SNEGSKA (reference sequence). This CDR3 spans 15 amino acids. With 0 bases clipped from V and 3 bases from J, the junction kept 5 bases outside the gene matches. The CDR3 nucleotides are TGCAGTGCTAGAGAACCCAGGGGGGACAATCAGCCCCAGCATTTT. Its protein product is CSAREPRGDNQPQHF.

The chain combines TRBV25-1 with TRBJ1-2; D gene ambiguous. Germline-derived CDR1 and CDR2 are MGHDK and SYGVNS. This CDR3 is built from 11 residues. Trimming left V 10 bases short and J 4 bases short, with 10 bases between. CDR3 region: CATHWTYGYTF. The CDR3 coding sequence is TGTGCCACCCATTGGACCTATGGCTACACCTTC.

The V call is TRBV10-3, the J call TRBJ2-2; TRBD2 agrees at 9 bases. The CDR3 runs to 14 residues. The junction had 8 bases not matched to a gene; V was cut back by 10 bases and J by 5 bases. CDR1 and CDR2 from the germline V gene are ENHRY and SYGVKD. The DNA of the CDR3 is TGTGCCAGCGGGACTAGCTCCGAAACCGGGGAGCTGTTTTTT. This codes for CASGTSSETGELFF.

This clonotype was recorded many times. The rearrangement joins TRBV3-1 to TRBJ2-5; D may be TRBD2 (6 bases). Trimming removed 5 bases at V and 5 bases at J, with 21 bases between. The length of the CDR3 is 16 residues. Germline V gene data show CDR1 as LGHDT and CDR2 as YNNKEL (reference sequence). For the CDR3, the DNA is TGTGCCAGCAGCTACTTTCCGGGACTGACGATTGAGACCCAGTACTTC. Translating gives CASSYFPGLTIETQYF.

This clonotype showed up just a few times. The rearrangement links TRBV6-5 to TRBJ2-7; no clear D gene. V was shortened by 2 bases and J by 6 bases, with 11 bases between the two germline ends. Germline CDR1 MNHEY, CDR2 SVGAGI. The CDR3 runs 13 residues. In nucleotides, the CDR3 is TGTGCCAGCAGTTACGCTGGATTGGGCGAGCAGTACTTC. Its translation: CASSYAGLGEQYF.

As regards this clonotype: One base away lies a much larger clone, so this may be a sequencing read error. The V and J genes are TRBV29-1 and TRBJ2-7; 7 bases are shared with TRBD2. With 6 bases clipped from V and 6 bases from J, the junction kept 14 bases outside the gene matches. The germline V gene has CDR1 SQVTM and CDR2 ANQGSEA. This CDR3 spans 14 amino acids. The CDR3 protein is CSVTESAGVFEQYF. DNA of the CDR3: TGCAGCGTCACTGAATCCGCGGGAGTTTTCGAGCAGTACTTC.

The chain employs TRBV9 and TRBJ2-7; no clear D gene. In germline, CDR1 is SGDLS, CDR2 YYNGEE. The CDR3 consists of 14 residues. The V gene lost 0 bases and the J gene lost 6 bases, with 13 bases spanning the gap. The CDR3 loop is CASSVGVAGFEQYF. The DNA of the CDR3 is TGTGCCAGCAGCGTAGGGGTAGCTGGGTTCGAGCAGTACTTC.

This clonotype was counted between two and nine times. This clone may be a read error of a much larger clone one base away. The chain carries TRBV11-1 and TRBJ1-1; weak D call: TRBD1 (6 bases). This CDR3 has 11 residues. The V gene lost 5 bases and the J gene lost 13 bases, with 14 bases spanning the gap. The germline V gene has CDR1 SGHAT and CDR2 FQDESV (reference sequence). The CDR3 nucleotides are TGTGCCAGCAGCCCGGGACAAGGAGTTTTCTTT. As protein: CASSPGQGVFF.

This clonotype was detected many times. The chain joins TRBV7-2 to TRBJ1-1; D uncertain. V was shortened by 2 bases and J by 4 bases, with 8 bases between the two germline ends. Germline V CDR1 and CDR2: SGHTA, FQGNSA. The CDR3 spans 13 residues. Written as DNA, the CDR3 is TGTGCCAGCAGCTTAAACGCGGTCACTGAAGCTTTCTTT. This encodes CASSLNAVTEAFF.

This clonotype showed up just once. This may come from a read error, since a much larger clone is one base off. This chain joins TRBV29-1 and TRBJ2-7; 9 bases match TRBD2. Germline V gives CDR1 SQVTM, CDR2 ANQGSEA. V shed 5 bases, J shed 2 bases, and the junction held 10 bases outside the gene matches. This CDR3 is built from 15 residues. The CDR3 DNA reads TGCAGCGTTTGTCAAGAGACTAGCGGCCCCTACGAGCAGTACTTC. It specifies CSVCQETSGPYEQYF.

This clonotype was recorded many times. The genes are TRBV7-8 and TRBJ2-5; 7 nucleotides line up with TRBD1. The CDR3 covers 14 residues. Trimming removed 4 bases from V and 4 bases from J; junction bases left unmatched: 6. Per the germline V gene, CDR1 is SGHVS and CDR2 is FQNEAQ. The CDR3 protein is CASSSGQFPETQYF. CDR3 bases: TGTGCCAGCAGCTCGGGACAGTTCCCAGAGACCCAGTACTTC.

This clonotype was counted at least ten times. The chain has TRBV20-1 and TRBJ2-5, with D possibly being TRBD2 (7 bases). Germline V gene lookup returns CDR1 DFQATT and CDR2 SNEGSKA (reference sequence). Trimming left V 0 bases short and J 5 bases short, with 16 bases between. This CDR3 spans 15 amino acids. This chain's CDR3 is CSARDGTGGDETQYF. In DNA, the CDR3 is TGCAGTGCTAGAGACGGTACGGGGGGCGATGAGACCCAGTACTTC.

This clonotype has more than one count but fewer than ten. The gene calls are TRBV5-1 and TRBJ2-5, with 7 bases that match TRBD2. The CDR3 covers 19 residues. Trimming at V came to 0 bases and at J to 4 bases, leaving 18 bases not matched to a gene. The V gene's germline CDR1 is SGHRS and CDR2 YFSETQ. The CDR3 loop reads CASSLEPFGAGRLRETQYF. The CDR3, as DNA: TGCGCCAGCAGCTTGGAACCCTTTGGAGCGGGAAGACTGCGAGAGACCCAGTACTTC.